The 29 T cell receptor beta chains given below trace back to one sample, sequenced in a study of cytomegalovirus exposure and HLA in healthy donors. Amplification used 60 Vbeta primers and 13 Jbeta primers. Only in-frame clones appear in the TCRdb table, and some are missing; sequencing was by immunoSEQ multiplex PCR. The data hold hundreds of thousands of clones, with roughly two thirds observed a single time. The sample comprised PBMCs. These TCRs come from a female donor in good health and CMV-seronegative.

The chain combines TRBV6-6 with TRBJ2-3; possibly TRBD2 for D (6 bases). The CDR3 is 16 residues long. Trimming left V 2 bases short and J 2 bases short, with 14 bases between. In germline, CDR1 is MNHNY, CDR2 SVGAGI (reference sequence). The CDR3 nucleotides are TGTGCCAGCAGTTACCCGCGGGGCGGGGACACAGATACGCAGTATTTT. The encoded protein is CASSYPRGGDTDTQYF.

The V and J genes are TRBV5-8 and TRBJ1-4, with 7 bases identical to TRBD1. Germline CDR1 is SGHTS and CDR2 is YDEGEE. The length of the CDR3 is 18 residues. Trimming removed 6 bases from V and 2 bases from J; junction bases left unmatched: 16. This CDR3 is CASTLVEGARVTNEKLFF. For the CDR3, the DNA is TGTGCCAGCACCCTCGTCGAGGGGGCGCGGGTGACTAATGAAAAACTGTTTTTT.

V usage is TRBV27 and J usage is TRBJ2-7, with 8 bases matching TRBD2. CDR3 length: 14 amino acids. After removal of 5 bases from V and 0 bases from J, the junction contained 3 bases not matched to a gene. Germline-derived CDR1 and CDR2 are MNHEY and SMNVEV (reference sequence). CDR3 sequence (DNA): TGTGCCAGCAGTGGGGGGACTAGCTCCTACGAGCAGTACTTC. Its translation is CASSGGTSSYEQYF.

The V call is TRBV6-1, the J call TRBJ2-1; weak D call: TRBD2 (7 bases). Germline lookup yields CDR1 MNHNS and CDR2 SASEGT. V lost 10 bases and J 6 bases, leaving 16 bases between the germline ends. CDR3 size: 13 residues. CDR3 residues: CATLHGGRNEQFF. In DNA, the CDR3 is TGTGCCACCCTTCACGGGGGGCGCAATGAGCAGTTCTTC.

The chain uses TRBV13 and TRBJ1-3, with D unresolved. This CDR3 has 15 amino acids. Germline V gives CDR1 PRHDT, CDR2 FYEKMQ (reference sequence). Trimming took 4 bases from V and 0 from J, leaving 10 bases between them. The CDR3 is CASSSQFFSGNTIYF. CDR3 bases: TGTGCCAGCAGCTCCCAGTTCTTCTCTGGAAACACCATATATTTT.

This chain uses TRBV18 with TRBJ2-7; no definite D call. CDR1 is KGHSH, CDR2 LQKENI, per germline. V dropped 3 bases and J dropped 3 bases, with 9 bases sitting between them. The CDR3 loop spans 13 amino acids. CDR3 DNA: TGTGCCAGCTCACCGAACAGCTTCTACGAGCAGTACTTC. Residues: CASSPNSFYEQYF.

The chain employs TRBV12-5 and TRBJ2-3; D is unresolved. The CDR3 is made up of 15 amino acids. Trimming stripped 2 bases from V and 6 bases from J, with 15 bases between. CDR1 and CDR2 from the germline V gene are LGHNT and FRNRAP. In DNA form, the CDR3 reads TGTGCTAGTGGTTTGCTTCCCTTGAGGCGCGATACGCAGTATTTT. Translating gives CASGLLPLRRDTQYF.

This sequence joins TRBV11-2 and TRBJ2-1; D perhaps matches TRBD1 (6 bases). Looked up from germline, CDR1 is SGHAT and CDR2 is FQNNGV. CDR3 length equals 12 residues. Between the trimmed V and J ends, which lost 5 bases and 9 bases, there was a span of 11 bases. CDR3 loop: CASSQGKGEQFF. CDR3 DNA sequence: TGTGCCAGCAGCCAGGGGAAGGGTGAGCAGTTCTTC.

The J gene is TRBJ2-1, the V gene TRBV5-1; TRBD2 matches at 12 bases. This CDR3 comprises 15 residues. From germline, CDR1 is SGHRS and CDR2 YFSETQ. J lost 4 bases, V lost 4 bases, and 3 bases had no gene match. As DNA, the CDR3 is TGCGCCAGCAGCCCTAGCGGGAGGGAATACAATGAGCAGTTCTTC. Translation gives CASSPSGREYNEQFF.

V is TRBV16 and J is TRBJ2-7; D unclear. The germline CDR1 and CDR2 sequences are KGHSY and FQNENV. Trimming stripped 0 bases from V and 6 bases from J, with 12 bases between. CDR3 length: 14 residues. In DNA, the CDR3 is TGTGCCAGCAGCCAATCTTTGCAGGCCGGCGAGCAGTACTTC. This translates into CASSQSLQAGEQYF.

In DNA form, the CDR3 reads TGTGCCAGCAGCACTTTGACGGGCTCCTACGAGCAGTACTTC. Its protein product is CASSTLTGSYEQYF. The chain couples TRBV11-2 to TRBJ2-7, with D uncertain. The CDR3 totals 14 residues. In germline, CDR1 is SGHAT, CDR2 FQNNGV. Deletions cut 5 bases from V and 0 bases from J, with 11 bases between.

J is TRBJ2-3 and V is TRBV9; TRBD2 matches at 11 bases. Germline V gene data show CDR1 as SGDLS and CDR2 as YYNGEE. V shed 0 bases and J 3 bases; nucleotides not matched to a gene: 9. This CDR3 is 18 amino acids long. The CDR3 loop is CASSVGSGRALMTDTQYF. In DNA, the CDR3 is TGTGCCAGCAGCGTAGGTAGCGGGAGGGCATTGATGACAGATACGCAGTATTTT. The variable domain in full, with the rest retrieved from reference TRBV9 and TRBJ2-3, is DSGVTQTPKHLITATGQRVTLRCSPRSGDLSVYWYQQSLDQGLQFLIQYYNGEERAKGNILERFSAQQFPDLHSELNLSSLELGDSALYFCASSVGSGRALMTDTQYFGPGTRLTVL.

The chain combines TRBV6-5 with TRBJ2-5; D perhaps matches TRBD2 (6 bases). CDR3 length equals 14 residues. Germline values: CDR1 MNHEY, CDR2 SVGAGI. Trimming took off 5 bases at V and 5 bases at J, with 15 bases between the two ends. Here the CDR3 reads CASSRDWLEETQYF. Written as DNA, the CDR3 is TGTGCCAGCAGTCGGGACTGGCTCGAGGAGACCCAGTACTTC.

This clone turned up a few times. The CDR3 DNA is TGCGCCAGCAGCCACCCCGGACTAGCGGGAGAAGAGACCCAGTACTTC. It specifies CASSHPGLAGEETQYF. The chain uses TRBV4-1 and TRBJ2-5, with 13 bases lining up with TRBD2. Unmatched junction bases numbered 4, after V lost 3 bases and J lost 3 bases. The germline V gene encodes CDR1 MGHRA and CDR2 YSYEKL. This CDR3 has 16 residues.

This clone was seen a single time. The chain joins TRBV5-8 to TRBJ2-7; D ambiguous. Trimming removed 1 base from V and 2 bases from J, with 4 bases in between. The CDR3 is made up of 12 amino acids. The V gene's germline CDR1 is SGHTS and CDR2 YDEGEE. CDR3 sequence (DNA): TGTGCCAGCAGCTTGACACCCTACGAGCAGTACTTC. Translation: CASSLTPYEQYF.

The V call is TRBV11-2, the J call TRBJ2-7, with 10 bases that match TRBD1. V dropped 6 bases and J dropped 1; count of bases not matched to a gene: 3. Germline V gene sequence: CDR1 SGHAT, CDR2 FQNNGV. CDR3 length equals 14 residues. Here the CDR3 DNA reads TGTGCCAGCAGGACAGGGGGCGCATCCTACGAGCAGTACTTC. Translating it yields CASRTGGASYEQYF.

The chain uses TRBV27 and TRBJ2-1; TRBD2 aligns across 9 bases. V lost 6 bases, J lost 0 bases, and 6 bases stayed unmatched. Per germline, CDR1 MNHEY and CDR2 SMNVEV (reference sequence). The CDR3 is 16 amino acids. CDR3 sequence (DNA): TGTGCCAGCAGAACTTATAGCGGGAGCTCCTACAATGAGCAGTTCTTC. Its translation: CASRTYSGSSYNEQFF.

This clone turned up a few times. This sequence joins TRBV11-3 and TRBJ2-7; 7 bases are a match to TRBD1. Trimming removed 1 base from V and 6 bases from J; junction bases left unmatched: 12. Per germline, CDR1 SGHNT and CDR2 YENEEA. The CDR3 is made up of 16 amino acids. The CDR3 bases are TGTGCCAGCAGCTTAGGTGGTAGGGGGCGCGGAGGCGAGCAGTACTTC. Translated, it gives CASSLGGRGRGGEQYF.

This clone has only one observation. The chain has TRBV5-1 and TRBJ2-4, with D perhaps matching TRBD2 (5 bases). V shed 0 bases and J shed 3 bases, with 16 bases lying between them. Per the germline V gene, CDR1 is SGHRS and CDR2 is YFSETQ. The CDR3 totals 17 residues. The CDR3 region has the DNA TGCGCCAGCAGCTTGGCCCCGGGGTCCGGGGTCAAAAACATTCAGTACTTC. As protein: CASSLAPGSGVKNIQYF. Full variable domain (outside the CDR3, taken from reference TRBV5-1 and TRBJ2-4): KAGVTQTPRYLIKTRGQQVTLSCSPISGHRSVSWYQQTPGQGLQFLFEYFSETQRNKGNFPGRFSGRQFSNSRSEMNVSTLELGDSALYLCASSLAPGSGVKNIQYFGAGTRLSVL.

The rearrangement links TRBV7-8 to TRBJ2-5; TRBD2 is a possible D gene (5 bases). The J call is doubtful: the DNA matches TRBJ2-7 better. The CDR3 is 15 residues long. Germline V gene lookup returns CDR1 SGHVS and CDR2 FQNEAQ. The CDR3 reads CASSLNAGSVYEQYF. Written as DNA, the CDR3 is TGTGCCAGCAGCTTGAATGCGGGTAGCGTTTACGAGCAGTACTTC.

The CDR3 loop is CAISELNRDSYGYTF. The DNA for the CDR3 is TGTGCCATCAGTGAGTTAAACCGGGACAGCTATGGCTACACCTTC. The chain employs TRBV10-3 and TRBJ1-2, with 7 bases aligning to TRBD1. V shed 1 base and J 4 bases; nucleotides not matched to a gene: 6. CDR1 is ENHRY, CDR2 SYGVKD, per germline. The CDR3 spans 15 residues.

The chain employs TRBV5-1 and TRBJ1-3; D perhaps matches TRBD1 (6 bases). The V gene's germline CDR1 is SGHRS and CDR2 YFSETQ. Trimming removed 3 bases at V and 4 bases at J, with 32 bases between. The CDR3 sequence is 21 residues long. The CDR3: CASSSPSNRPLRQVGGNTIYF. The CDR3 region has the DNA TGCGCCAGCAGCTCCCCCTCAAACAGACCCCTTAGACAGGTTGGCGGAAACACCATATATTTT.

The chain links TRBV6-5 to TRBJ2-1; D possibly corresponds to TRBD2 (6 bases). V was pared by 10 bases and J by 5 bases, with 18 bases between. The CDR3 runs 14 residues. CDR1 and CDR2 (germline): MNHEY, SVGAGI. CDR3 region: CATMLEGRNNEQFF. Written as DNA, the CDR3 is TGTGCCACCATGCTGGAGGGCAGAAACAATGAGCAGTTCTTC.

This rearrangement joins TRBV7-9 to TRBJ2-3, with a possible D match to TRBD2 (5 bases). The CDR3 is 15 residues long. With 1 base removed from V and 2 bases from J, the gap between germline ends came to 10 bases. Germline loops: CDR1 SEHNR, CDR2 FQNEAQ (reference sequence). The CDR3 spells CASSLGTGPTDTQYF. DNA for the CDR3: TGTGCCAGCAGCTTAGGGACTGGCCCCACAGATACGCAGTATTTT.

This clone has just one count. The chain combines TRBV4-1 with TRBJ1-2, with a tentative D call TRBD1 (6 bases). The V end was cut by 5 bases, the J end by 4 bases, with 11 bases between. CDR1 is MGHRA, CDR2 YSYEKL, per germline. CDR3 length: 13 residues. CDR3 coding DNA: TGCGCCAGCAGCGAACAGGGAATCTATGGCTACACCTTC. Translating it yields CASSEQGIYGYTF.

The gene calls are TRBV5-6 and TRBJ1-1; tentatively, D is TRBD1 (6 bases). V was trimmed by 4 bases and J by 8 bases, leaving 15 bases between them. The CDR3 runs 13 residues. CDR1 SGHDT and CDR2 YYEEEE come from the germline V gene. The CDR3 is CASSLGGGGEAFF. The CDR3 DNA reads TGTGCCAGCAGCCTGGGGGGGGGCGGAGAAGCTTTCTTT.

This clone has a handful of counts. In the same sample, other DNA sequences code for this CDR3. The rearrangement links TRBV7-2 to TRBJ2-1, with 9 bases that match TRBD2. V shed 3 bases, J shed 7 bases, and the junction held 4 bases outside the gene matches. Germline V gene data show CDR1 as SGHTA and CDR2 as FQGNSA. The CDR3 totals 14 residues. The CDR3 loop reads CASSFRAGGNEQFF. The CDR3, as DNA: TGTGCCAGCAGCTTTCGAGCGGGAGGAAATGAGCAGTTCTTC.

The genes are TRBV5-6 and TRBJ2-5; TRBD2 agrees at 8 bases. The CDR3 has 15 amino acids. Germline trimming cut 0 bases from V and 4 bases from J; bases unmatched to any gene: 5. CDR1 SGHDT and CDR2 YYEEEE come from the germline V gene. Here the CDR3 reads CASSLATGGLETQYF. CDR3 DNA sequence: TGTGCCAGCAGCTTGGCGACGGGAGGGTTAGAGACCCAGTACTTC. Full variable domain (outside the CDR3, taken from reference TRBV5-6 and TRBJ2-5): DAGVTQSPTHLIKTRGQQVTLRCSPKSGHDTVSWYQQALGQGPQFIFQYYEEEERQRGNFPDRFSGHQFPNYSSELNVNALLLGDSALYLCASSLATGGLETQYFGPGTRLLVL.

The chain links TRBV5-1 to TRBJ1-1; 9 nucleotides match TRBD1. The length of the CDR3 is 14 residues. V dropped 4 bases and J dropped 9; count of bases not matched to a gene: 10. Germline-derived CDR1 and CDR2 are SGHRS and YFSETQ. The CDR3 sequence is CASSPGTGSLQAFF. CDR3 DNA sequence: TGCGCCAGCAGCCCTGGGACAGGGTCCCTTCAAGCTTTCTTT.